This T cell receptor beta chain was observed in a study of T cell repertoires in cytomegalovirus infection. The wider study: The study used recently identified HLA-C-restricted and well-studied HLA-B-restricted CMV epitopes. Shared public TCR beta signatures pointed to both CMV infection and a matching HLA type. General study findings and limits: Dominating the ex vivo response were HLA-C-restricted CMV-specific TCR beta clonotypes.

Germline-derived CDR1 and CDR2 are ENHRY and SYGVKD. After removal of 6 bases from V and 8 bases from J, the junction contained 17 bases not matched to a gene. The CDR3 is made up of 17 amino acids. A remark on this clonotype: No antigen is known for it.

One entry per CDR3 protein results from TCRdb running MiXCR on the reads. The sample lists around 540,000 distinct CDR3 sequences, around 35% occurring once. This clonotype originated in a human donor in good health (CMV status not recorded). Some clones in this sample may be carry-over from other donors' samples. The chain is built from TRBV10-3 and TRBJ2-1, with 9 bases lining up with TRBD2. Sequencing was performed on cultured PBMCs, taken from culture after CMV antigen stimulation. The DNA of the CDR3 is TGTGCCATCAGCAAACCGATAAATAGCGGGAGTGTCGATGAGCAGTTCTTC. It is translated as CAISKPINSGSVDEQFF.